The rows below give T cell receptor beta chains drawn from one sample of a study of blood T cell repertoires in COVID-19. TCRdb's table, derived via immunoSEQ multiplex PCR, lists solely in-frame clones and lacks some. The sample consists of approximately 220,000 clones, roughly 89% of them appearing once. Sequenced sample: PBMCs or T cells enriched from blood (not recorded which). All receptors come from a woman aged 40 to 55 with acute COVID-19. Both conserved end residues are part of each CDR3. Each record gives: V gene, J gene, clone size, D gene, CDR3 protein, CDR3 DNA. A D gene is named only where the DNA matches it firmly. A clone size is listed for some rows: how often the clone was seen (once, few, many), or a class if it is expanded.

>TRBV6-5|TRBJ1-1|.|.
CASSYGWRTEAFF
TGTGCCAGCAGTTACGGGTGGAGAACTGAAGCTTTCTTT
>TRBV4-1|TRBJ1-2|.|.
CASSQAGQMNGYTF
TGCGCCAGCAGCCAGGCCGGACAGATGAATGGCTACACCTTC
>TRBV18|TRBJ1-1|.|.
CASSPQSGNTEAFF
TGTGCCAGCTCACCACAATCGGGTAACACTGAAGCTTTCTTT
>TRBV9|TRBJ1-2|.|.
CASRDGAAANYGYTF
TGTGCCAGCAGAGATGGGGCAGCAGCTAACTATGGCTACACCTTC
>TRBV4-1|TRBJ2-5|.|.
CASSQERQRGGEETQYF
TGCGCCAGCAGCCAAGAGCGCCAGAGGGGGGGCGAAGAGACCCAGTACTTC
>TRBV19|TRBJ1-5|.|TRBD1
CATEAGQGYSNQPQHF
TGTGCCACGGAGGCAGGACAGGGATATAGCAATCAGCCCCAGCATTTT
>TRBV11-2|TRBJ1-1|.|.
CASSLGGGSGTEAFF
TGTGCCAGCAGCTTAGGCGGGGGGTCGGGCACTGAAGCTTTCTTT
>TRBV27|TRBJ2-1|few|.
CASSLPPRVSYNEQFF
TGTGCCAGCAGTCTACCCCCGCGGGTTTCGTACAATGAGCAGTTCTTC
>TRBV20-1|TRBJ2-2|.|TRBD2
CSASASGVFTGELFF
TGCAGTGCTAGTGCGAGCGGGGTATTCACCGGGGAGCTGTTTTTT
>TRBV3-1/TRBV3-2|TRBJ1-4|.|.
CASSPSSGIEKLFF
TGTGCCAGCAGCCCCTCGTCCGGGATAGAAAAACTGTTTTTT
>TRBV7-9|TRBJ1-2|.|TRBD1
CASSSTGANYGYTF
TGTGCCAGCAGCTCGACAGGGGCTAACTATGGCTACACCTTC
>TRBV4-2|TRBJ1-3|few|TRBD1
CASSQDKVGQGIGNTIYF
TGTGCCAGCAGCCAAGATAAGGTCGGACAGGGGATTGGAAACACCATATATTTT
>TRBV27|TRBJ1-4|.|.
CASSLSRPREKLFF
TGTGCCAGCAGTTTATCCCGACCCAGGGAAAAACTGTTTTTT
>TRBV19|TRBJ2-1|.|TRBD2
CASSRPTGGPGYEQFF
TGTGCCAGTAGTAGACCCACGGGGGGGCCCGGGTATGAGCAGTTCTTC
>TRBV9|TRBJ1-6|.|TRBD1
CASSPFDRARGNNSPLHF
TGTGCCAGCAGCCCTTTTGACAGGGCCCGAGGAAATAATTCACCCCTCCACTTT
>TRBV6-5|TRBJ1-1|.|.
CASSYYRDTEAFF
TGTGCCAGCAGTTACTACCGGGACACCGAAGCTTTCTTT
>TRBV18|TRBJ1-1|.|.
CASSPPSLGVTSPPPEAFF
TGTGCCAGCTCACCACCTTCATTAGGGGTCACCTCCCCACCCCCTGAAGCTTTCTTT
>TRBV6-5|TRBJ1-2|.|TRBD1
CASRGQGAGNYGYTF
TGTGCCAGCAGGGGACAGGGGGCGGGTAACTATGGCTACACCTTC
>TRBV7-9|TRBJ2-5|.|.
CASSLGSLGGRGETQYF
TGTGCCAGCAGCTTAGGATCCCTGGGAGGCCGCGGGGAGACCCAGTACTTC
>TRBV29-1|TRBJ2-3|once|.
CSVEEGQQYF
TGCAGCGTTGAAGAAGGACAGCAGTATTTT
>TRBV11-3|TRBJ2-7|.|.
CASSSGQSYEQYF
TGTGCCAGCAGCTCCGGACAGTCCTACGAGCAGTACTTC
>TRBV6-5|TRBJ1-2|.|.
CASTYKVGSGYTF
TGTGCCAGCACCTATAAGGTTGGGAGTGGCTACACCTTC
>TRBV7-8|TRBJ2-7|.|.
CASSLAGRNEQYF
TGTGCCAGCAGCTTAGCGGGCCGAAACGAGCAGTACTTC
>TRBV7-3|TRBJ1-1|.|TRBD1
CASSSDRGAEAFF
TGTGCCAGCAGCTCCGACAGGGGCGCTGAAGCTTTCTTT